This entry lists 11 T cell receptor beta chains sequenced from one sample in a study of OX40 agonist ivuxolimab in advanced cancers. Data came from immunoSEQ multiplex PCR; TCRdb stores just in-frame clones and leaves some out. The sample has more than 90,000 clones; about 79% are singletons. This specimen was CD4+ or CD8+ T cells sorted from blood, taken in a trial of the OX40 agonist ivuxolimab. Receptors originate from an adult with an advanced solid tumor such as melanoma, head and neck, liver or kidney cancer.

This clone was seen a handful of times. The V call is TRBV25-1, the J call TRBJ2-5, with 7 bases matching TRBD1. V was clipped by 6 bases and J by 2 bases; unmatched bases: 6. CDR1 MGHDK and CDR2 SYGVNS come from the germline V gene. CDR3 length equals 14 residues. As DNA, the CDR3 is TGTGCCAGCAGCCCGGGACAGCCACAAGAGACCCAGTACTTC. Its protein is CASSPGQPQETQYF.

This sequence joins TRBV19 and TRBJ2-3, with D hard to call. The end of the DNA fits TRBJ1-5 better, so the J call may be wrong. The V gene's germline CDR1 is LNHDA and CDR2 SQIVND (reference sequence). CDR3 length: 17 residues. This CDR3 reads CASSIDGRERNTDTQHF. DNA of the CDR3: TGTGCCAGTAGTATAGATGGGCGGGAGCGTAACACAGATACGCAGCATTTT.

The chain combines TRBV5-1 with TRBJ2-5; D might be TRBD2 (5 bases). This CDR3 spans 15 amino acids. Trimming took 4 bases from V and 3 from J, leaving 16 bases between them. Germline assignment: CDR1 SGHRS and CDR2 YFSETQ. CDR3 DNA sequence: TGCGCCAGCAGCAGGGCCCCAACGAGGGAAGAGACCCAGTACTTC. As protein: CASSRAPTREETQYF.

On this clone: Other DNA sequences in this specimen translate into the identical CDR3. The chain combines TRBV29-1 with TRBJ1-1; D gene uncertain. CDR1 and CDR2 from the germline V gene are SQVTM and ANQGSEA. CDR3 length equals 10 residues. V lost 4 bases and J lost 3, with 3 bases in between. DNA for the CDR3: TGCAGCGTTGGTTACACTGAAGCTTTCTTT. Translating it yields CSVGYTEAFF.

The CDR3 here is CASSLDTEAFF. CDR3 sequence (DNA): TGTGCCAGCAGCCTGGATACTGAAGCTTTCTTT. This sequence joins TRBV7-2 and TRBJ1-1; the D is unclear. The CDR3 runs 11 residues. V dropped 5 bases and J dropped 5 bases, with 6 bases sitting between them. Germline lookup yields CDR1 SGHTA and CDR2 FQGNSA.

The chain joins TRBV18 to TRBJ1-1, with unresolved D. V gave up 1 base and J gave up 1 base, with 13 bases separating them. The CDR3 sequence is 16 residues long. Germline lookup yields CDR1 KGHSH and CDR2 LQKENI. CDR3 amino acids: CASSPLSLQWNTEAFF. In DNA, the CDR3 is TGTGCCAGCTCACCACTATCCCTGCAGTGGAACACTGAAGCTTTCTTT. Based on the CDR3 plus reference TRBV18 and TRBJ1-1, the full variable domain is NAGVMQNPRHLVRRRGQEARLRCSPMKGHSHVYWYRQLPEEGLKFMVYLQKENIIDESGMPKERFSAEFPKEGPSILRIQQVVRGDSAAYFCASSPLSLQWNTEAFFGQGTRLTVV.

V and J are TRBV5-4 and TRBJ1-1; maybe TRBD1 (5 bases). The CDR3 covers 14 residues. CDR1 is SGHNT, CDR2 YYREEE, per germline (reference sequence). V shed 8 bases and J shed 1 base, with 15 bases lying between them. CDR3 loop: CASTFRGWNTEAFF. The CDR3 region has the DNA TGTGCCAGTACCTTTCGGGGGTGGAACACTGAAGCTTTCTTT.

CDR3 sequence reads: CASSSRPGDTDTQYF. As DNA, the CDR3 is TGTGCCAGCAGCTCTAGGCCAGGGGACACAGATACGCAGTATTTT. V usage is TRBV7-3 and J usage is TRBJ2-3; possible D gene TRBD1, 6 bases. There are 15 residues in the CDR3. In germline, CDR1 is SGHTA, CDR2 FQGTGA. V shed 4 bases and J shed 2 bases, with 13 bases lying between them.

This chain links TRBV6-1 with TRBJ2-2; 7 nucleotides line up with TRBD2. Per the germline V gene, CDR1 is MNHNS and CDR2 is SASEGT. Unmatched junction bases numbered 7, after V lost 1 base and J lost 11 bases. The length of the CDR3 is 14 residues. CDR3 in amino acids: CASSEGEGSAELFF. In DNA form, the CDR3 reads TGTGCCAGCAGTGAAGGGGAGGGAAGCGCCGAGCTGTTTTTT.

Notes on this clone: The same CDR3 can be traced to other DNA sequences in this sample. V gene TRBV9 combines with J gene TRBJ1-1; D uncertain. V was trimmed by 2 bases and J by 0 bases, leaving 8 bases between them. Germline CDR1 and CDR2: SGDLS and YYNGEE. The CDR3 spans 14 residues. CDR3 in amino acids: CASSVGRLNTEAFF. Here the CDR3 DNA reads TGTGCCAGCAGCGTTGGCCGCCTGAACACTGAAGCTTTCTTT.

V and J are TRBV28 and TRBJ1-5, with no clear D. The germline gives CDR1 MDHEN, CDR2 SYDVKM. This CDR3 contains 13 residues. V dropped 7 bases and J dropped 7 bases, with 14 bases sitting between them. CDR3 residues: CASTVGVSQPQHF. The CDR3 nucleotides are TGTGCCAGCACCGTCGGGGTAAGCCAGCCCCAGCATTTT. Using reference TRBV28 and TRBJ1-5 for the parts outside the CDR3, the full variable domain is DVKVTQSSRYLVKRTGEKVFLECVQDMDHENMFWYRQDPGLGLRLIYFSYDVKMKEKGDIPEGYSVSREKKERFSLILESASTNQTSMYLCASTVGVSQPQHFGDGTRLSIL.